This T cell receptor (beta chain) is drawn from a study of OX40 agonist ivuxolimab in advanced cancers. At the level of the study: Those enrolled were 80% to 85% male, with a mean age of approximately 60 years and ages from roughly 20 to 85. Study results and limitations: In the 0.1-3.0 mg/kg groups, partial responders showed among the lowest expansion.

TCRdb's copy holds only in-frame clones and misses some; the assay was immunoSEQ multiplex PCR. The sample lists fewer than 25,000 clones, roughly 84% seen once, with roughly 36% in the top ten. This CDR3 is built from 15 residues. Looked up from germline, CDR1 is SGHRS and CDR2 is YFSETQ. Trimming removed 0 bases from V and 0 bases from J, with 7 bases in between. Comment on this clone: What it binds is not known.

Sequences were derived from CD4+ or CD8+ T cells sorted from blood, sampled in a trial of the OX40 agonist ivuxolimab. This clonotype was sampled from an adult with an advanced solid tumor such as melanoma, head and neck, liver or kidney cancer. The V call is TRBV5-1, the J call TRBJ2-1; D unclear. CDR3 sequence: CASSLGSSSYNEQFF. The CDR3 DNA reads as TGCGCCAGCAGCTTGGGCTCCAGCTCCTACAATGAGCAGTTCTTC. Complete variable domain (other parts from reference TRBV5-1 and TRBJ2-1): KAGVTQTPRYLIKTRGQQVTLSCSPISGHRSVSWYQQTPGQGLQFLFEYFSETQRNKGNFPGRFSGRQFSNSRSEMNVSTLELGDSALYLCASSLGSSSYNEQFFGPGTRLTVL.